Below are 13 T cell receptor beta chains sequenced from a single sample in a study of blood T cell repertoires in COVID-19. Libraries were prepared by immunoSEQ multiplex PCR; TCRdb keeps only in-frame clonotypes and omits some of them. The repertoire has approximately 190,000 clones, roughly four fifths of them found once; the top ten carry approximately 15%. Sequenced input: peripheral blood. Source of these receptors: a man aged 25 to 40 with active or convalescent COVID-19.

On this clone: At one boundary the junction diverges from the germline segment, which might be a read error. V and J are TRBV7-9 and TRBJ2-7, with TRBD2 matching 10 bases. Germline CDR1 and CDR2: SEHNR and FQNEAQ (reference sequence). The CDR3 covers 16 residues. The CDR3 DNA sequence: TGTGCCAGCAGCTTTCTCCCCGGGACTAGCGCGTCTAATGTCGACTTC. Protein sequence: CASSFLPGTSASNVDF.

The chain carries TRBV7-8 and TRBJ1-3, with TRBD1 as a possible D gene (5 bases). The ends were cut back, 4 bases at V and 0 bases at J, with 16 bases in the middle. This CDR3 contains 17 residues. Germline CDR1 is SGHVS and CDR2 is FQNEAQ. This chain's CDR3 is CASSSPGLPFSGNTIYF. As DNA, the CDR3 is TGTGCCAGCAGCTCCCCGGGACTGCCGTTCTCTGGAAACACCATATATTTT.

The chain links TRBV4-3 to TRBJ2-1, with D tentatively TRBD1 (6 bases). CDR3 length: 16 residues. Germline values: CDR1 LGHNA, CDR2 YSLEER. Trimming took off 1 base at V and 0 bases at J, with 10 bases between the two ends. CDR3 sequence (DNA): TGCGCCAGCAGCCAAGGACAGGAGACCTCCTACAATGAGCAGTTCTTC. Translating gives CASSQGQETSYNEQFF.

The rearrangement uses TRBV25-1 and TRBJ1-2; tentative D call: TRBD1 (6 bases). CDR1 is MGHDK and CDR2 is SYGVNS in the germline V gene. Trimming pared 2 bases from V and 6 bases from J, leaving 10 bases between. The CDR3 sequence is 13 residues long. In nucleotides, the CDR3 is TGTGCCAGCAGTGAAAGGGGGACGGATGGCTACACCTTC. This codes for CASSERGTDGYTF.

The rearrangement joins TRBV6-6 to TRBJ1-1, with TRBD1 identical over 8 bases. The V and J ends lost 7 bases and 7 bases, in that order; junction bases with no gene match: 8. The CDR3 has 13 residues. Germline values: CDR1 MNHNY, CDR2 SVGAGI (reference sequence). DNA for the CDR3: TGTGCCAGCACCCCGGGACAGGCGGGTGAAGCTTTCTTT. Amino acid sequence: CASTPGQAGEAFF.

The gene calls are TRBV6-5 and TRBJ2-1; no reliable D call. Germline assignment: CDR1 MNHEY and CDR2 SVGAGI. CDR3 length: 13 residues. Trimming removed 0 bases from V and 3 bases from J, with 3 bases in between. For the CDR3, the DNA is TGTGCCAGCAGTTACTCTAGCTACAATGAGCAGTTCTTC. It codes for CASSYSSYNEQFF.

The gene calls are TRBV14 and TRBJ1-2; maybe TRBD1 (5 bases). The CDR3 runs to 12 residues. Germline V lookup: CDR1 SGHDN, CDR2 FVKESK. V lost 4 bases to trimming and J lost 3 bases, with 6 bases between them. CDR3 coding DNA: TGTGCCAGCAGCCCGGGGGACTATGGCTACACCTTC. It translates to CASSPGDYGYTF.

This chain joins TRBV3-1 (or the pseudogene TRBV3-2) and TRBJ1-2, with D maybe TRBD1 (5 bases). V dropped 1 base and J dropped 0 bases, with 9 bases sitting between them. Germline lookup yields CDR1 LGHDT and CDR2 YNNKEL (reference sequence). CDR3 size: 15 residues. Here the CDR3 reads CASSQAQGTNYGYTF. The CDR3 DNA reads as TGTGCCAGCAGCCAAGCTCAGGGCACTAACTATGGCTACACCTTC.

In this sample, this clone turned up once. This chain connects TRBV5-4 to TRBJ1-2; the D gene is possibly TRBD1 (6 bases). CDR1 is SGHNT, CDR2 YYREEE, per germline (reference sequence). The length of the CDR3 is 16 residues. V lost 0 bases and J lost 3, with 15 bases in between. CDR3 DNA: TGTGCCAGCAGCTTGGTCAGCCGAGGGGGAGACTATGGCTACACCTTC. This codes for CASSLVSRGGDYGYTF.

This chain uses TRBV6-5 with TRBJ1-4; no definite D call. The CDR3 consists of 13 residues. Trimming stripped 2 bases from V and 5 bases from J, with 6 bases between. The V gene's germline CDR1 is MNHEY and CDR2 SVGAGI. The CDR3 DNA follows: TGTGCCAGCAGTTACGGGCCGAATGAAAAACTGTTTTTT. Translated: CASSYGPNEKLFF.

This clone has only one observation. V is TRBV5-8 and J is TRBJ2-7, with TRBD1 identical over 7 bases. Germline CDR1 and CDR2: SGHTS and YDEGEE. Unmatched junction bases numbered 7, after V lost 4 bases and J lost 6 bases. This CDR3 has 13 amino acids. CDR3 protein: CASSIGTVSEQYV. As DNA, the CDR3 is TGTGCCAGCAGCATAGGGACAGTGAGCGAGCAGTACGTC.

The V call is TRBV18, the J call TRBJ2-6; 7 nucleotides line up with TRBD1. The CDR3 is 17 amino acids. Trimming removed 6 bases from V and 0 bases from J; junction bases left unmatched: 8. Germline CDR1 KGHSH, CDR2 LQKENI. CDR3 in DNA: TGTGCCAGCTCCCCGGGGACAGACTTCTCTGGGGCCAACGTCCTGACTTTC. Translating it yields CASSPGTDFSGANVLTF.

The J gene is TRBJ2-7, the V gene TRBV7-8, with TRBD1 as a possible D gene (6 bases). Deletions cut 5 bases from V and 2 bases from J, with 16 bases between. Germline V gene sequence: CDR1 SGHVS, CDR2 FQNEAQ. CDR3 length equals 15 residues. The CDR3 nucleotides read TGTGCCAGCAGCCCCAGGCTAGGGGACACCTACGAGCAGTACTTC. Translation gives CASSPRLGDTYEQYF. The variable domain in full, completed from reference TRBV7-8 and TRBJ2-7, reads GAGVSQSPRYKVAKRGQDVALRCDPISGHVSLFWYQQALGQGPEFLTYFQNEAQLDKSGLPSDRFFAERPEGSVSTLKIQRTQQEDSAVYLCASSPRLGDTYEQYFGPGTRLTVT.